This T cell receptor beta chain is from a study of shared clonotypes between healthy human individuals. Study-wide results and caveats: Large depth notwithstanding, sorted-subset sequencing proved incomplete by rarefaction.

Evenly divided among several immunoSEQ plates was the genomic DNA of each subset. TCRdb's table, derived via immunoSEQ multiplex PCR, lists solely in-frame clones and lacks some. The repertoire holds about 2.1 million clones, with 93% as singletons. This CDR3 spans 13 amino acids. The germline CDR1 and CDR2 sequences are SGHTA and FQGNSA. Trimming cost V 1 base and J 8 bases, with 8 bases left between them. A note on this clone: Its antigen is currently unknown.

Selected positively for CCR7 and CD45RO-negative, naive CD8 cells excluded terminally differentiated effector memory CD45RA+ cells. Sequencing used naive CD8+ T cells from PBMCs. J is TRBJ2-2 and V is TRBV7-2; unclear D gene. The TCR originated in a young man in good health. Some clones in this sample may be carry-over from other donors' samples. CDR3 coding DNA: TGTGCCAGCAGCTTAGTCCTCGGGGGGGAGCTGTTTTTT. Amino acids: CASSLVLGGELFF.